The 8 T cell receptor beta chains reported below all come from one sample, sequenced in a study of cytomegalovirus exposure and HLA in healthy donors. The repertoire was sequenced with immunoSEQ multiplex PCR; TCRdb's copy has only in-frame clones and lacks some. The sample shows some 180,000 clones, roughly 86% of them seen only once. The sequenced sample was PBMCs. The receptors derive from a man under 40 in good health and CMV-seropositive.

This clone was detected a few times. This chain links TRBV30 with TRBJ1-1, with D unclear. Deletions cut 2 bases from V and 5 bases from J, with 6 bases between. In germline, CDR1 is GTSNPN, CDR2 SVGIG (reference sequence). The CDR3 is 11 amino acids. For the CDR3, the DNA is TGTGCCTGGAGTATGGGGACTGAAGCTTTCTTT. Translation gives CAWSMGTEAFF.

The CDR3 spells CASRPGQVNTEAFF. CDR3 DNA sequence: TGTGCCAGCAGGCCGGGACAGGTGAACACTGAAGCTTTCTTT. V and J are TRBV11-2 and TRBJ1-1; 8 bases align to TRBD1. With 6 bases clipped from V and 0 bases from J, the junction kept 3 bases outside the gene matches. The CDR3 length is 14 residues. CDR1 SGHAT and CDR2 FQNNGV come from the germline V gene.

The CDR3 is CASSLVPSGRVNTGELFF. DNA of the CDR3: TGTGCCAGCAGCTTAGTTCCTAGCGGGAGGGTTAACACCGGGGAGCTGTTTTTT. V gene TRBV7-2 combines with J gene TRBJ2-2, with TRBD2 matching 12 bases. This CDR3 is 18 amino acids long. Germline V gene lookup returns CDR1 SGHTA and CDR2 FQGNSA. Trimming at V came to 1 base and at J to 2 bases, leaving 5 bases not matched to a gene. Full variable domain (rest looked up from reference TRBV7-2 and TRBJ2-2): GAGVSQSPSNKVTEKGKDVELRCDPISGHTALYWYRQSLGQGLEFLIYFQGNSAPDKSGLPSDRFSAERTGGSVSTLTIQRTQQEDSAVYLCASSLVPSGRVNTGELFFGEGSRLTVL.

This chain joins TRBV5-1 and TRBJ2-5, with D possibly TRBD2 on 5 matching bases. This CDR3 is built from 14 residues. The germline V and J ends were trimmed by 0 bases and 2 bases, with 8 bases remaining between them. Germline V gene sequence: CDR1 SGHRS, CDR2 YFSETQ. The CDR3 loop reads CASSLVGMQETQYF. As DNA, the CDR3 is TGCGCCAGCAGCTTGGTCGGGATGCAAGAGACCCAGTACTTC.

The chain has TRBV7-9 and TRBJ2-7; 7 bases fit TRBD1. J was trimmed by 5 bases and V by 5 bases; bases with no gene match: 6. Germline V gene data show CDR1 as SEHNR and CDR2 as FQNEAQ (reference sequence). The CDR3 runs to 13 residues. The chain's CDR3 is CASSVTGVHEQYF. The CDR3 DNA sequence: TGTGCCAGCAGCGTAACAGGGGTCCACGAGCAGTACTTC.

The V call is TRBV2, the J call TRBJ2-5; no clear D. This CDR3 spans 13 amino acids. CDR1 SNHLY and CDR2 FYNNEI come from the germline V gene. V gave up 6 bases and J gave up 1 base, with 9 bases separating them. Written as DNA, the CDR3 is TGTGCCAGCAGCCTCCGGACCCAAGAGACCCAGTACTTC. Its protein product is CASSLRTQETQYF.

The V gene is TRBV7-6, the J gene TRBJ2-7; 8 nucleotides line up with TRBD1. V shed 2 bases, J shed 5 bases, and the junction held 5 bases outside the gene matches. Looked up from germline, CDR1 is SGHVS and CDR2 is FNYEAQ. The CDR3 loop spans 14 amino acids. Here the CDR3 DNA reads TGTGCCAGCAGCTTATCAGGGGGCCTCAACGAGCAGTACTTC. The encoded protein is CASSLSGGLNEQYF.

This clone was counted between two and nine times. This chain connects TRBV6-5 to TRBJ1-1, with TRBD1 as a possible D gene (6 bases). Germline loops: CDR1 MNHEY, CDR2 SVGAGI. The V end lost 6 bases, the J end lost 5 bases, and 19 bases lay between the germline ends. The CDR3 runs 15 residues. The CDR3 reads CASRPPRGAGTEAFF. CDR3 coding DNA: TGTGCCAGCAGACCCCCTCGGGGGGCCGGAACTGAAGCTTTCTTT.